Presented here are 12 T cell receptor beta chains from one specimen sequenced in a study of blood T cells in healthy people across ages. Sample-barcoded 5' priming and a J-beta primer mix drove a second PCR of about 6 to 12 cycles. TCRdb ran MiXCR on the 5' RACE reads and lists one entry per CDR3 protein. The sample has approximately 690,000 distinct CDR3 sequences, around two fifths seen once. The specimen sequenced was blood. Receptors were obtained from a man of 80 years or more in good health.

This clonotype was recorded a few times. The chain joins TRBV2 to TRBJ2-5, with D perhaps TRBD2 (5 bases). The DNA end lines up better with TRBJ2-7; the J call may be wrong. Germline CDR1 and CDR2: SNHLY and FYNNEI. This CDR3 region has 13 residues. The CDR3 protein is CASRSWESDEQYF. The CDR3 coding sequence is TGTGCCAGCCGGAGTTGGGAGTCGGACGAGCAGTACTTC.

This chain connects TRBV5-8 to TRBJ1-2, with 7 bases lining up with TRBD1. Germline-derived CDR1 and CDR2 are SGHTS and YDEGEE. With 4 bases clipped from V and 11 bases from J, the junction kept 11 bases outside the gene matches. The CDR3 is made up of 13 amino acids. The CDR3 region is CASSPGGGNRYTF. CDR3 sequence (DNA): TGTGCCAGCAGCCCAGGGGGGGGCAACAGATACACCTTC.

The chain uses TRBV6-2 or TRBV6-3 and TRBJ2-6; 8 positions agree with TRBD1. This CDR3 is built from 17 residues. CDR1 MNHEY and CDR2 SVGEGT come from the germline V gene. The CDR3 sequence: CVTLRDRHTSGANVLTF. Written as DNA, the CDR3 is TGTGTCACCCTTCGGGACAGGCATACTTCTGGGGCCAACGTCCTGACTTTC.

There are many counts of this clonotype. The rearrangement links TRBV7-2 to TRBJ2-7; no firm D call. Looked up from germline, CDR1 is SGHTA and CDR2 is FQGNSA. CDR3 length: 14 amino acids. With 2 bases removed from V and 0 bases from J, the gap between germline ends came to 8 bases. CDR3 sequence: CASSLRPNSYEQYF. Written as DNA, the CDR3 is TGTGCCAGCAGCTTAAGGCCGAACTCCTACGAGCAGTACTTC.

This clonotype was seen only a few times. The genes are TRBV6-5 and TRBJ1-6; tentative D call: TRBD1 (5 bases). The V gene's germline CDR1 is MNHEY and CDR2 SVGAGI. The CDR3 consists of 13 residues. V gave up 4 bases and J gave up 7 bases, with 8 bases separating them. The CDR3 bases are TGTGCCAGCAGTTGGCCAGGGAATTCACCCCTCCACTTT. Amino acids: CASSWPGNSPLHF.

This clonotype was counted only a few times. This chain uses TRBV9 with TRBJ1-6, with 7 bases identical to TRBD1. The length of the CDR3 is 16 residues. The V and J ends lost 4 bases and 10 bases, in that order; junction bases with no gene match: 14. In germline, CDR1 is SGDLS, CDR2 YYNGEE. The CDR3 region has the DNA TGTGCCAGCAGCCCCAGGGGGGCCCTTGCGGGATCACCCCTCCACTTT. Translating it yields CASSPRGALAGSPLHF.

The rearrangement links TRBV20-1 to TRBJ2-5; D might be TRBD2 (6 bases). The CDR3 totals 13 residues. V shed 7 bases and J shed 4 bases, with 16 bases lying between them. The germline gives CDR1 DFQATT, CDR2 SNEGSKA (reference sequence). This CDR3 is CSGERGAGETQYF. CDR3 nucleotides: TGCAGTGGAGAGCGCGGAGCGGGAGAGACCCAGTACTTC.

There are a few counts of this clonotype. This chain uses TRBV11-2 with TRBJ2-6; D is possibly TRBD1 (6 bases). The CDR3 length is 18 residues. Per the germline V gene, CDR1 is SGHAT and CDR2 is FQNNGV. Trimming pared 1 base from V and 0 bases from J, leaving 13 bases between. The DNA for the CDR3 is TGTGCCAGCAGCTTAGGTCAGGGGCCAAGCTCTGGGGCCAACGTCCTGACTTTC. Its translation is CASSLGQGPSSGANVLTF.

The chain recombines TRBV29-1 with TRBJ2-7; 7 bases agree with TRBD2. CDR1 and CDR2 from the germline V gene are SQVTM and ANQGSEA. V was pared by 4 bases and J by 2 bases, with 14 bases of the junction left unmatched. The CDR3 runs to 16 residues. The DNA for the CDR3 is TGCAGCGTTGGGGGGGGGACCGCGGTGGGGACCTACGAGCAGTACTTC. Protein product: CSVGGGTAVGTYEQYF.

The chain uses TRBV6-6 and TRBJ2-3, with D perhaps matching TRBD1 or TRBD2 (5 bases each). Trimming cost V 7 bases and J 4 bases, with 12 bases left between them. The CDR3 is 13 amino acids. CDR1 is MNHNY and CDR2 is SVGAGI in the germline V gene (reference sequence). Written as DNA, the CDR3 is TGTGCCAGCACCAGGGAGAGGGCAGATACGCAGTATTTT. Protein product: CASTRERADTQYF.

This clonotype has just a few counts. V and J are TRBV20-1 and TRBJ2-5, with TRBD2 identical over 11 bases. The J call is in doubt because the DNA end fits TRBJ2-7 better. In germline, CDR1 is DFQATT, CDR2 SNEGSKA (reference sequence). This CDR3 comprises 13 residues. The DNA for the CDR3 is TGCAGTGCAATTAGCGGGAGGGCCGTCGAGCAGTACTTC. As protein: CSAISGRAVEQYF.

The rearrangement joins TRBV11-2 to TRBJ2-5, with D hard to call. This CDR3 comprises 14 residues. V lost 3 bases to trimming and J lost 5 bases, with 13 bases between them. CDR1 is SGHAT, CDR2 FQNNGV, per germline. DNA for the CDR3: TGTGCCAGCAGCTTTCTGACGGGCCCCGAGACCCAGTACTTC. It is translated as CASSFLTGPETQYF. The full variable domain, in which reference TRBV11-2 and TRBJ2-5 provide the parts outside the CDR3, is EAGVAQSPRYKIIEKRQSVAFWCNPISGHATLYWYQQILGQGPKLLIQFQNNGVVDDSQLPKDRFSAERLKGVDSTLKIQPAKLEDSAVYLCASSFLTGPETQYFGPGTRLLVL.